This record covers a single T cell receptor (beta chain). The sample originates from a study of blood T cell repertoires in COVID-19. The overall study: Both acute and convalescent COVID-19 samples were obtained from the United States, Italy and Spain. Nucleic acid was either cDNA or gDNA, and it came from T cells, B-cell-depleted T cells, or PBMCs.

Seattle patients were enrolled while actively infected and followed longitudinally. Method: immunoSEQ multiplex PCR; TCRdb's copy keeps in-frame clones and lacks some. Here the sample spans some 290,000 clones, approximately 87% being singletons. This receptor was taken from a woman in her twenties or thirties with COVID-19, enrolled during active disease. The sample taken for sequencing was peripheral blood.

CDR3 residues: CATSKQGSQPQHF. The CDR3 nucleotides are TGTGCCACCAGTAAACAGGGGAGTCAGCCCCAGCATTTT. The chain is built from TRBV24-1 and TRBJ1-5; 7 bases match TRBD1. In germline, CDR1 is KGHDR, CDR2 SFDVKD. The CDR3 extends over 13 amino acids. The trim removed 6 bases at V and 6 bases at J, leaving 4 bases unmatched.